This entry is about one TCR beta chain. The antigen remains unidentified. The data derive from a study of graft-versus-host responses after intestinal transplantation. Study in general: Once they had received anti-thymocyte globulin induction, all recipients took tacrolimus and steroids for around 3 years. Study outcomes and limitations: GvH clone levels peaked in circulation, and this peak was associated with early post-transplant HvG declines. Individuals carrying graft-donor T cell macrochimerism showed high graft-versus-host to host-versus-graft clonal ratios in allografts. In recipient marrow, GvH clones were found, and some appeared first in ileum or blood.

Profiled with immunoSEQ multiplex PCR; TCRdb holds only in-frame clones, not every one. In the table there are over 75,000 clones, roughly 91% of which are singletons. This CDR3 comprises 17 residues. The germline V gene has CDR1 SGHVS and CDR2 FQNEAQ. The V end was cut by 3 bases, the J end by 2 bases, with 20 bases between. The starting material was unstimulated CD4+ T cells sorted from spleen or lymph node cells, obtained before intestinal transplant. The chain employs TRBV7-8 and TRBJ2-7; D is possibly TRBD2 (6 bases). This TCR was recovered from a human donor who received an intestinal transplant. CDR3 nucleotides: TGTGCCAGCAGCTTTGATCACCCCGGGACTCGCACCTACGAGCAGTACTTC. Translated: CASSFDHPGTRTYEQYF.